This T cell receptor (beta chain) was recovered during a study of T cell repertoires in cytomegalovirus infection. TCRdb processed the reads anew with MiXCR; each CDR3 protein has one entry. The data show approximately 750,000 distinct CDR3 sequences, about 40% seen once. Trimming removed 2 bases at V and 0 bases at J, with 5 bases between. The germline V gene encodes CDR1 MNHEY and CDR2 SVGAGI. The CDR3 runs 14 residues. Only a few counts were recorded for this clonotype. Sequencing input: PBMCs. This receptor was obtained from a human donor in good health (CMV status not recorded). Some clones in this sample may be carry-over from other donors' samples. The V call is TRBV6-5, the J call TRBJ2-1, with a weak D call TRBD1 (5 bases). For the CDR3, the DNA is TGTGCCAGCAGTTACGACAGCTCCTACAATGAGCAGTTCTTC. Translating gives CASSYDSSYNEQFF.